This TCR beta chain was sequenced in a study of T cells after yellow fever vaccination. Study-wide context: CD3, CD45RA, CCR7 and CD95 were used to sort EM, EMRA, CM and Tscm memory subsets. Fractions of low cell number were prepared using SMART-Seq v4 Ultra Low Input.

This clonotype appeared many times. Whole-study findings and limits: A small share of clonotypes appeared in both CD4 and CD8 compartments. Day 0 sorted memory subsets lacked detectable levels of almost all vaccine-responding clonotypes.

Using its own MiXCR run on the 5' RACE reads, TCRdb lists one record per CDR3 protein. Here the sample spans tens of thousands of distinct CDR3 sequences, roughly 4.5% being singletons. The germline gives CDR1 SGHRS, CDR2 YFSETQ. The CDR3 has 13 amino acids. V was trimmed by 6 bases and J by 0 bases, leaving 7 bases between them. Source: PBMCs, either bulk or a sorted T-cell subset (CD4+, CD8+, memory, or dextramer-sorted; not recorded which), taken on the day of the yellow fever booster vaccination. This receptor was identified in a young man who received the YFV17D yellow fever vaccine. V usage is TRBV5-1 and J usage is TRBJ2-1, with D hard to call. This chain's CDR3 is CASTPSSYNEQFF. The DNA of the CDR3 is TGCGCCAGCACACCGAGCTCCTACAATGAGCAGTTCTTC.